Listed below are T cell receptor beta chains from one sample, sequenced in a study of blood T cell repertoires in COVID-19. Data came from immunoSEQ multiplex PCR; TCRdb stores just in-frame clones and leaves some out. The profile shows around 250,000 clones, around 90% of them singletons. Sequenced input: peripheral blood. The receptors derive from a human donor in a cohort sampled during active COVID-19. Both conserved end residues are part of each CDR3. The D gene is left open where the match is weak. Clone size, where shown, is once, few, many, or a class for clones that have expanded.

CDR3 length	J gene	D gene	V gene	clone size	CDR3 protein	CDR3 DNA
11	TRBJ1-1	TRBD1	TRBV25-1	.	CATGTGAEAFF	TGTGCCACCGGGACAGGGGCGGAAGCTTTCTTT
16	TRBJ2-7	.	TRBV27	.	CASSRGLAAPDYEQYF	TGTGCCAGCAGTCGGGGGTTGGCTGCGCCCGACTACGAGCAGTACTTC
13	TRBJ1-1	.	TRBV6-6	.	CASRRGQGTEAFF	TGTGCCAGCAGGCGGGGGCAGGGAACTGAAGCTTTCTTT
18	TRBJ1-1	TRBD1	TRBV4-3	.	CASSPAVSADRWSPEAFF	TGCGCCAGCAGCCCGGCGGTTTCGGCGGACAGGTGGAGCCCTGAAGCTTTCTTT
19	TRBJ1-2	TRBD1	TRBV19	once	CASSIVGQGQGPPNYGYTF	TGTGCCAGTAGTATAGTGGGACAGGGACAGGGCCCTCCTAACTATGGCTACACCTTC
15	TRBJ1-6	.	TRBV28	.	CASSPQFLYNSPLHF	TGTGCCAGCAGTCCACAGTTTCTCTATAATTCACCCCTCCACTTT
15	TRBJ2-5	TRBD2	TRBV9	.	CASSATSGRGETQYF	TGTGCCAGCAGCGCGACTAGCGGGAGAGGAGAGACCCAGTACTTC
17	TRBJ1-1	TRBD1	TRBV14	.	CASSSPQLQGRDTEAFF	TGTGCCAGCAGCTCCCCCCAATTACAGGGGCGTGACACTGAAGCTTTCTTT
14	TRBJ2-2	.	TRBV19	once	CASIIGMSGGELFF	TGTGCCAGTATTATAGGGATGAGCGGCGGGGAGCTGTTTTTT
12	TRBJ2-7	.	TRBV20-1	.	CSASESPYEQYF	TGCAGTGCTAGTGAGAGTCCCTACGAGCAGTACTTC
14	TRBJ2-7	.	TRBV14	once	CASSQGGKHLEQYF	TGTGCCAGCAGCCAAGGTGGTAAGCACCTCGAGCAGTACTTC
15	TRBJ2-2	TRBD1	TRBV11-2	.	CASSRWTGNTGELFF	TGTGCCAGCAGCCGCTGGACAGGGAACACCGGGGAGCTGTTTTTT
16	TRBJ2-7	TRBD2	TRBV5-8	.	CASSPDRAGGHYEQYF	TGTGCCAGCAGCCCCGATCGTGCGGGAGGGCACTACGAGCAGTACTTC
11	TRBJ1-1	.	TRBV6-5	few	CASREGLLAFF	TGTGCCAGCAGGGAGGGGTTGCTTGCTTTCTTT
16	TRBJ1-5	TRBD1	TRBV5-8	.	CASSQRGLGSNQPQHF	TGTGCCAGCAGCCAGAGGGGGCTTGGGAGCAATCAGCCCCAGCATTTT
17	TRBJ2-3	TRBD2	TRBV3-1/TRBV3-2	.	CASSQVVLAGVPDTQYF	TGTGCCAGCAGCCAAGTTGTCCTAGCGGGAGTCCCAGATACGCAGTATTTT
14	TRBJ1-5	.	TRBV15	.	CATSRTYSNQPQHF	TGTGCCACCAGCAGAACCTATAGCAATCAGCCCCAGCATTTT
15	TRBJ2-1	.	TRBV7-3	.	CASSLASGVINEQFF	TGTGCCAGCAGCTTAGCCTCGGGGGTTATCAATGAGCAGTTCTTC
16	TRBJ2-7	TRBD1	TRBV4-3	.	CASSQGLGQGAGEQYF	TGCGCCAGCAGCCAAGGCCTGGGACAGGGGGCTGGCGAGCAGTACTTC
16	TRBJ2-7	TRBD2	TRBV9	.	CASSPQLAGGPHEQYF	TGTGCCAGCAGCCCACAACTAGCGGGGGGACCCCACGAGCAGTACTTC
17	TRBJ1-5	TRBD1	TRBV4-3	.	CASSPKFTDRANQPQHF	TGCGCCAGCAGCCCCAAGTTCACCGACAGGGCTAATCAGCCCCAGCATTTT
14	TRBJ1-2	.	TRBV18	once	CASSPQTDQYGYTF	TGTGCCAGCTCACCTCAGACAGACCAGTATGGCTACACCTTC
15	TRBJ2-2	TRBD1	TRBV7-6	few	CASSSGQGNTGELFF	TGTGCCAGCAGCTCGGGACAGGGAAACACCGGGGAGCTGTTTTTT
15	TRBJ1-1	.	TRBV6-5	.	CASSSLYTGNTEAFF	TGTGCCAGCAGTTCATTATATACAGGGAACACTGAAGCTTTCTTT
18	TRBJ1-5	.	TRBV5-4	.	CASSLGGLTLYSNQPQHF	TGTGCCAGCAGCTTGGGGGGACTGACCCTATATAGCAATCAGCCCCAGCATTTT
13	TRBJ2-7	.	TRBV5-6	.	CASRGGLSYEQYF	TGTGCCAGTAGGGGGGGTCTTTCCTACGAGCAGTACTTC